These 11 T cell receptor beta chains share one sample of origin, sequenced in a study of shared clonotypes between healthy human individuals. Profiling relied on immunoSEQ multiplex PCR, and the TCRdb table lists in-frame clones only, not all of them. The sample records 2 million to 2.5 million clones, 90% to 96% being singletons. The sample taken for sequencing was naive CD4+ T cells sorted from blood. The sample's subset: CD45RA+ positively selected. The receptors were sampled from a young man in good health.

This rearrangement joins TRBV6-6 to TRBJ1-1; D is unresolved. Trimming shortened V by 5 bases and J by 2 bases, and 9 bases separated the two germline ends. Per the germline V gene, CDR1 is MNHNY and CDR2 is SVGAGI (reference sequence). This CDR3 spans 13 amino acids. CDR3 amino acids: CASSGELNTEAFF. In DNA, the CDR3 is TGTGCCAGCAGTGGGGAGCTCAACACTGAAGCTTTCTTT.

Concerning this clone itself: Within the sample, other DNA sequences also encode this same CDR3. V is TRBV5-1 and J is TRBJ1-5, with D unresolved. The CDR3 is 15 residues long. V lost 0 bases and J 1 base, leaving 8 bases between the germline ends. Germline loops: CDR1 SGHRS, CDR2 YFSETQ. The CDR3 loop is CASSLEGLSNQPQHF. The CDR3 region has the DNA TGCGCCAGCAGCTTGGAGGGATTGAGCAATCAGCCCCAGCATTTT.

V is TRBV7-9 and J is TRBJ2-1; 9 bases line up with TRBD1. Germline CDR1 is SEHNR and CDR2 is FQNEAQ (reference sequence). The CDR3 has 16 amino acids. The ends lost 5 bases at V and 6 bases at J; junction bases unmatched: 11. This CDR3 is CASSRLRDRVPNEQFF. DNA for the CDR3: TGTGCCAGCAGCCGACTCCGGGACAGGGTTCCCAATGAGCAGTTCTTC. The whole variable domain, remainder taken from reference TRBV7-9 and TRBJ2-1, is DTGVSQNPRHKITKRGQNVTFRCDPISEHNRLYWYRQTLGQGPEFLTYFQNEAQLEKSRLLSDRFSAERPKGSFSTLEIQRTEQGDSAMYLCASSRLRDRVPNEQFFGPGTRLTVL.

This clone has just one count. The J gene is TRBJ1-6, the V gene TRBV18; TRBD1 matches at 8 bases. The CDR3 is made up of 13 amino acids. V dropped 2 bases and J dropped 13; count of bases not matched to a gene: 4. From germline, CDR1 is KGHSH and CDR2 LQKENI. CDR3 in amino acids: CASSPGTGGPLHF. The CDR3 DNA reads as TGTGCCAGCTCACCAGGTACAGGGGGGCCCCTCCACTTT. Complete variable domain (other parts from reference TRBV18 and TRBJ1-6): NAGVMQNPRHLVRRRGQEARLRCSPMKGHSHVYWYRQLPEEGLKFMVYLQKENIIDESGMPKERFSAEFPKEGPSILRIQQVVRGDSAAYFCASSPGTGGPLHFGNGTRLTVT.

The J gene is TRBJ1-4, the V gene TRBV5-1; 9 bases are a match to TRBD1. CDR3 size: 13 residues. Germline V gives CDR1 SGHRS, CDR2 YFSETQ. V lost 6 bases, J lost 7 bases, and 4 bases stayed unmatched. This CDR3 reads CASTGDRAEKLFF. In DNA form, the CDR3 reads TGCGCCAGCACCGGGGACAGGGCTGAAAAACTGTTTTTT.

The gene calls are TRBV19 and TRBJ2-7, with D perhaps given as TRBD1 or TRBD2 (6 bases each). V was pared by 3 bases and J by 0 bases, with 12 bases between. The CDR3 contains 15 residues. In germline, CDR1 is LNHDA, CDR2 SQIVND (reference sequence). CDR3 bases: TGTGCCAGTAGTATGGGGGCGGGGCCCTCCTACGAGCAGTACTTC. Amino acids: CASSMGAGPSYEQYF.

The rearrangement links TRBV7-6 to TRBJ1-4; D not resolved. V shed 2 bases and J shed 8 bases, with 12 bases lying between them. Germline V gene sequence: CDR1 SGHVS, CDR2 FNYEAQ. This CDR3 comprises 14 residues. The CDR3 region is CASSLTGQGEKLFF. In nucleotides, the CDR3 is TGTGCCAGCAGCTTAACCGGCCAAGGGGAAAAACTGTTTTTT.

The chain recombines TRBV7-6 with TRBJ2-1, with TRBD2 matching 10 bases. Trimming cost V 5 bases and J 0 bases; bases outside gene matches: 4. CDR3 length: 16 amino acids. The V gene's germline CDR1 is SGHVS and CDR2 FNYEAQ. The CDR3 bases are TGTGCCAGCAGCCAAAGCGGGGGGGGCTCCTACAATGAGCAGTTCTTC. Translation gives CASSQSGGGSYNEQFF. Filled out from reference TRBV7-6 and TRBJ2-1, the complete variable domain reads GAGVSQSPRYKVTKRGQDVALRCDPISGHVSLYWYRQALGQGPEFLTYFNYEAQQDKSGLPNDRFSAERPEGSISTLTIQRTEQRDSAMYRCASSQSGGGSYNEQFFGPGTRLTVL.

The chain couples TRBV11-2 to TRBJ2-5, with D maybe TRBD1 (5 bases). CDR3 length equals 13 residues. Between the trimmed V and J ends, which lost 5 bases and 4 bases, there was a span of 11 bases. Germline V gene lookup returns CDR1 SGHAT and CDR2 FQNNGV. The CDR3 here is CASSKSGSETQYF. DNA of the CDR3: TGTGCCAGCAGCAAATCAGGGTCAGAGACCCAGTACTTC. The full variable domain, rest sourced from reference TRBV11-2 and TRBJ2-5, is EAGVAQSPRYKIIEKRQSVAFWCNPISGHATLYWYQQILGQGPKLLIQFQNNGVVDDSQLPKDRFSAERLKGVDSTLKIQPAKLEDSAVYLCASSKSGSETQYFGPGTRLLVL.

This clone was detected once. The chain joins TRBV5-1 to TRBJ2-7, with 8 bases identical to TRBD1. Looked up from germline, CDR1 is SGHRS and CDR2 is YFSETQ. The CDR3 has 15 amino acids. V lost 4 bases and J lost 3; bases outside the gene matches: 9. CDR3: CASSPEGTGFYEQYF. For the CDR3, the DNA is TGCGCCAGCAGCCCGGAGGGGACAGGTTTCTACGAGCAGTACTTC.

V and J are TRBV6-6 and TRBJ2-7; TRBD2 matches at 7 bases. The V gene's germline CDR1 is MNHNY and CDR2 SVGAGI (reference sequence). The CDR3 is made up of 14 amino acids. V was clipped by 2 bases and J by 2 bases; unmatched bases: 3. CDR3 protein: CASSYRLAAYEQYF. The CDR3, as DNA: TGTGCCAGCAGTTACCGGCTAGCGGCCTACGAGCAGTACTTC.